Listed here is a single TCR beta chain. The entry originates in a study of cytomegalovirus exposure and HLA in healthy donors. Study-level background: Early released data had around 79 million unique TCRs, all coming from HLA-typed donors. The Caucasian-associated ancestry cluster contained 81% of the 300 to 450 genotyped donors.

Germline CDR1 SGHTA, CDR2 FQGNSA. V dropped 5 bases and J dropped 4 bases, with 8 bases sitting between them. The CDR3 is made up of 12 amino acids. The PCR ran on 60 Vbeta and 13 Jbeta primers. Clones were sequenced by immunoSEQ multiplex PCR, and TCRdb holds only the in-frame ones, with some missing. The sample has about 94,000 clones; about four fifths are singletons. This clonotype originated in a human donor in good health. The material sequenced was PBMCs. This chain uses TRBV7-2 with TRBJ1-1; TRBD1 might be the D (5 bases). CDR3 bases: TGTGCCAGCAGCCAGGGCGGCACTGAAGCTTTCTTT. Encoded protein: CASSQGGTEAFF.